This note documents a single T cell receptor (beta chain) sequence. Its matching antigen is unknown. The data originate from a study of cytomegalovirus exposure and HLA in healthy donors. The PCR ran on 60 Vbeta and 13 Jbeta primers. TCRdb's copy holds only in-frame clones and misses some; the assay was immunoSEQ multiplex PCR. This sample yields about 200,000 clones, of which less than 80% are seen a single time; approximately 4.4% belongs to the top ten. General study points: Later work showed greater clonal expansion in HLA-associated TCR beta chains than in equally common others.

From germline, CDR1 is SGHTA and CDR2 FQGNSA. This CDR3 region has 13 residues. V dropped 3 bases and J dropped 6; count of bases not matched to a gene: 1. This sequence joins TRBV7-2 and TRBJ1-1, with 10 bases that match TRBD1. The TCR was taken from a woman between 25 and 40 years old in good health and CMV-seropositive. Specimen: PBMCs. The CDR3 DNA sequence: TGTGCCAGCAGCTTCGACAGGGGGCCTGAAGCTTTCTTT. It specifies CASSFDRGPEAFF. The full variable domain, rest sourced from reference TRBV7-2 and TRBJ1-1, is GAGVSQSPSNKVTEKGKDVELRCDPISGHTALYWYRQSLGQGLEFLIYFQGNSAPDKSGLPSDRFSAERTGGSVSTLTIQRTQQEDSAVYLCASSFDRGPEAFFGQGTRLTVV.